This is a list of T cell receptor beta chains from one sample in a study of blood T cell repertoires in COVID-19. Sequencing used immunoSEQ multiplex PCR; TCRdb keeps in-frame clones, though not all of them. The repertoire holds 150,000 to 200,000 clones, with about 91% as singletons. Sequenced input: peripheral blood. Receptor source: a woman in her 50s with acute or convalescent COVID-19. The CDR3 runs from the conserved cysteine through the conserved F or W. A D gene is named only where the DNA matches it firmly. The size field is filled for only some rows; it gives once, few, many or a size class.

-	15	TRBV14	-	TRBJ1-1	CASSQYSTANTEAFF	TGTGCCAGCAGCCAATATTCGACAGCGAACACTGAAGCTTTCTTT
TRBD1	16	TRBV30	-	TRBJ1-3	CAWSVRPRGPGNTIYF	TGTGCCTGGAGTGTTCGTCCCAGGGGGCCTGGAAACACCATATATTTT
-	16	TRBV27	-	TRBJ2-1	CASTSTRSGSYNEQFF	TGTGCCAGCACGTCTACGAGGTCGGGGTCCTACAATGAGCAGTTCTTC
-	15	TRBV5-4	-	TRBJ1-6	CASSLAGGGHSPLHF	TGTGCCAGCAGCTTGGCCGGCGGGGGTCACTCACCCCTCCACTTT
-	12	TRBV18	-	TRBJ1-1	CASSPISTEAFF	TGTGCCAGCTCACCAATCAGCACTGAAGCTTTCTTT
-	15	TRBV6-5	few	TRBJ1-1	CASSSPWAGGTEAFF	TGTGCCAGCAGTTCCCCTTGGGCTGGTGGCACTGAAGCTTTCTTT
TRBD1	16	TRBV6-5	-	TRBJ2-2	CASSYGTGGGTGELFF	TGTGCCAGCAGTTACGGGACAGGGGGCGGCACCGGGGAGCTGTTTTTT
TRBD2	18	TRBV7-9	-	TRBJ2-7	CASSLAATSGGAGSEQYF	TGTGCCAGCAGCTTAGCGGCCACTAGCGGGGGGGCTGGGAGCGAGCAGTACTTC
-	15	TRBV10-3	few	TRBJ1-2	CAISDQDSRGYGYTF	TGTGCCATCAGTGACCAAGACAGTAGGGGCTATGGCTACACCTTC
-	17	TRBV5-1	-	TRBJ2-7	CASSLADGGRGTYEQYF	TGCGCCAGCAGCTTGGCCGACGGGGGAAGGGGCACCTACGAGCAGTACTTC
TRBD1	16	TRBV5-1	-	TRBJ2-1	CASHPVDRGPYNEQFF	TGCGCCAGCCATCCAGTAGACAGGGGCCCCTACAATGAGCAGTTCTTC
TRBD2	15	TRBV6-5	-	TRBJ2-1	CASSYGLAGVNEQFF	TGTGCCAGCAGTTACGGGCTAGCGGGAGTTAATGAGCAGTTCTTC
-	15	TRBV3-1/TRBV3-2	-	TRBJ1-6	CASSQMAGENSPLHF	TGTGCCAGCAGCCAAATGGCAGGCGAAAATTCACCCCTCCACTTT
-	14	TRBV9	-	TRBJ1-6	CASSALGEGSPLHF	TGTGCCAGCAGCGCCCTCGGGGAGGGATCACCCCTCCACTTT
-	18	TRBV18	-	TRBJ2-1	CASSQEARGRSSYNEQFF	TGTGCCAGCTCACAGGAAGCACGGGGTAGGAGCTCCTACAATGAGCAGTTCTTC
-	15	TRBV6-1	-	TRBJ1-2	CASSEATGANYGYTF	TGTGCCAGCAGTGAAGCTACGGGAGCTAACTATGGCTACACCTTC
TRBD1	15	TRBV10-3	-	TRBJ2-3	CAISPGQGVTDTQYF	TGTGCCATCAGTCCAGGACAGGGGGTCACAGATACGCAGTATTTT
-	13	TRBV24-1	-	TRBJ1-2	CATSDQHSRGYTF	TGTGCCACCAGTGACCAGCACAGCCGCGGCTACACCTTC
TRBD1	15	TRBV6-2/TRBV6-3	-	TRBJ1-5	CASSNFGQGSQPQHF	TGTGCCAGCAGCAACTTTGGACAGGGGAGTCAGCCCCAGCATTTT
TRBD1	19	TRBV3-1/TRBV3-2	-	TRBJ1-3	CASNRGVERTGGSGNTIYF	TGTGCCAGCAACCGGGGCGTTGAAAGGACAGGGGGCTCTGGAAACACCATATATTTT
-	15	TRBV14	-	TRBJ1-4	CASSPYPSIKEKLFF	TGTGCCAGCAGCCCTTATCCAAGCATTAAGGAAAAACTGTTTTTT
TRBD1	12	TRBV29-1	-	TRBJ1-2	CSGGTGGYGYTF	TGCAGTGGGGGGACAGGGGGCTATGGCTACACCTTC
-	14	TRBV2	few	TRBJ2-7	CASRFDRFVYEQYF	TGTGCCAGCAGATTTGACAGGTTTGTCTACGAGCAGTACTTC
-	14	TRBV7-2	-	TRBJ1-5	CASSLADSDQPQHF	TGTGCCAGCAGCTTAGCGGACTCAGATCAGCCCCAGCATTTT
TRBD1	16	TRBV6-1	-	TRBJ2-1	CASSERRQGDYNEQFF	TGTGCCAGCAGTGAAAGGAGACAGGGGGACTACAATGAGCAGTTCTTC
TRBD1	14	TRBV11-2	-	TRBJ1-1	CASSFTGGNTEAFF	TGTGCCAGCAGCTTCACAGGGGGGAACACTGAAGCTTTCTTT
-	15	TRBV4-3	many	TRBJ2-7	CASSQDETRGYEQYF	TGCGCCAGCAGCCAAGATGAGACCCGGGGGTACGAGCAGTACTTC
TRBD1	16	TRBV3-1/TRBV3-2	-	TRBJ2-7	CASSQYSGQDPYEQYF	TGTGCCAGCAGCCAATATTCAGGACAGGATCCCTACGAGCAGTACTTC
-	13	TRBV28	-	TRBJ1-1	CASRHPANTEAFF	TGTGCCAGCAGACATCCCGCGAACACTGAAGCTTTCTTT
TRBD1	15	TRBV29-1	-	TRBJ2-7	CSGEMETDRGYEQYF	TGCAGCGGTGAGATGGAAACCGACAGGGGTTATGAGCAGTACTTC
TRBD2	17	TRBV9	-	TRBJ2-5	CASSTRTSGSSRETQYF	TGTGCCAGCAGCACTCGGACTAGCGGGAGTAGTCGAGAGACCCAGTACTTC